These 13 T cell receptor beta chains were all obtained from the same sample, sequenced in a study of neurological immune-mediated disorders. TCRdb processed the 5' RACE reads anew with MiXCR; each CDR3 protein has one entry. The table has about 40,000 distinct CDR3 sequences, 14% seen once. The sample consisted of PBMCs. All receptors come from a woman aged 45-65 years with HTLV-1-associated myelopathy (HAM/TSP).

This clonotype was observed many times. This rearrangement joins TRBV29-1 to TRBJ2-5; D is unresolved. From germline, CDR1 is SQVTM and CDR2 ANQGSEA. Trimming shortened V by 4 bases and J by 5 bases, and 17 bases separated the two germline ends. This CDR3 contains 14 residues. CDR3 region: CSVVESGNWETQYF. The CDR3, as DNA: TGCAGCGTTGTTGAATCCGGCAATTGGGAGACCCAGTACTTC.

Notes on this clonotype: A much larger clone lies one base from this, so it may be a read error. The CDR3 bases are TGTGCCAGCAGCCCGACATCCACCTACGATCAGTACTTC. It is translated as CASSPTSTYDQYF. V and J are TRBV7-9 and TRBJ2-7, with unresolved D. CDR3 size: 13 residues. CDR1 and CDR2 from the germline V gene are SEHNR and FQNEAQ (reference sequence).

This clonotype was detected many times. This chain joins TRBV5-1 and TRBJ2-5; TRBD2 agrees at 12 bases. V was clipped by 4 bases and J by 1 base; unmatched bases: 2. The CDR3 consists of 15 residues. Germline CDR1 and CDR2: SGHRS and YFSETQ. The CDR3 coding sequence is TGCGCCAGCAGCCCGGGACTAGCGGGCCAAGAGACCCAGTACTTC. It encodes CASSPGLAGQETQYF.

This clonotype was counted at least ten times. The gene calls are TRBV6-5 and TRBJ1-3; unclear D gene. CDR3 length equals 15 residues. V was pared by 5 bases and J by 0 bases, with 11 bases between. Germline V gene lookup returns CDR1 MNHEY and CDR2 SVGAGI. In DNA form, the CDR3 reads TGTGCCAGCAGTCGCGCGTCCTCCTCTGGAAACACCATATATTTT. Translated: CASSRASSSGNTIYF.

This clonotype came up many times. The J gene is TRBJ1-2, the V gene TRBV18; the D is unclear. V dropped 4 bases and J dropped 4 bases, with 10 bases sitting between them. Looked up from germline, CDR1 is KGHSH and CDR2 is LQKENI. The CDR3 length is 13 residues. For the CDR3, the DNA is TGTGCCAGCTCACGGGCCAGGCCCTATGGCTACACCTTC. It codes for CASSRARPYGYTF.

This clonotype was detected ten times or more. The J gene is TRBJ2-5, the V gene TRBV6-2 or TRBV6-3; D not resolved. CDR3 length: 15 residues. CDR1 and CDR2 from the germline V gene are MNHEY and SVGEGT. Trimming stripped 8 bases from V and 5 bases from J, with 21 bases between. The CDR3 loop is CASRPGPPRQETQYF. DNA for the CDR3: TGTGCCAGCCGACCGGGCCCCCCCCGCCAGGAGACCCAGTACTTC.

The sample holds many counts of this clonotype. The chain links TRBV7-2 to TRBJ1-5, with TRBD1 matching over 8 bases. J was trimmed by 1 base and V by 3 bases; bases with no gene match: 5. CDR1 is SGHTA and CDR2 is FQGNSA in the germline V gene. This CDR3 has 16 residues. The CDR3 loop reads CASSFDAGGSNQPQHF. The DNA of the CDR3 is TGTGCCAGCAGCTTTGATGCAGGGGGCAGCAATCAGCCCCAGCATTTT.

There are many counts of this clonotype. This CDR3 is CASSSHGSRQETQYF. CDR3 DNA sequence: TGTGCCAGCAGTTCGCACGGGTCTCGGCAAGAGACCCAGTACTTC. The chain links TRBV12-3 or TRBV12-4 to TRBJ2-5, with D hard to call. V shed 4 bases and J shed 2 bases, with 14 bases lying between them. The CDR3 extends over 15 amino acids.

This clonotype has ten or more counts. The chain's CDR3 is CAKRRVNTEAFF. CDR3 coding DNA: TGTGCCAAACGCAGGGTAAACACTGAAGCTTTCTTT. This chain uses TRBV24-1 with TRBJ1-1; D may be TRBD1 (5 bases). V lost 11 bases and J lost 2, with 11 bases in between. Germline V CDR1 and CDR2: KGHDR, SFDVKD. The CDR3 has 12 amino acids.

This clonotype was found many times. The chain has TRBV27 and TRBJ1-2; TRBD1 might be the D (6 bases). Trimming cost V 4 bases and J 4 bases, with 13 bases left between them. The CDR3 sequence is 14 residues long. Germline CDR1 MNHEY, CDR2 SMNVEV (reference sequence). Here the CDR3 reads CASSWGGQTYGYTF. The CDR3 bases are TGTGCCAGCAGTTGGGGGGGACAAACCTATGGCTACACCTTC.

This clonotype was observed at least ten times. The CDR3 sequence: CASSPRTGDNEQFF. For the CDR3, the DNA is TGTGCCAGCAGCCCCCGGACTGGTGACAATGAGCAGTTCTTC. The chain employs TRBV7-2 and TRBJ2-1; D perhaps matches TRBD2 (5 bases). CDR1 and CDR2 from the germline V gene are SGHTA and FQGNSA. The CDR3 spans 14 residues. The V gene lost 5 bases and the J gene lost 5 bases, with 13 bases spanning the gap. The whole variable domain, remainder taken from reference TRBV7-2 and TRBJ2-1, is GAGVSQSPSNKVTEKGKDVELRCDPISGHTALYWYRQSLGQGLEFLIYFQGNSAPDKSGLPSDRFSAERTGGSVSTLTIQRTQQEDSAVYLCASSPRTGDNEQFFGPGTRLTVL.

The gene calls are TRBV5-5 and TRBJ2-5; a possible D gene is TRBD2 (6 bases). Germline lookup yields CDR1 SGHKS and CDR2 YYEKEE (reference sequence). The CDR3 is made up of 14 amino acids. With 3 bases removed from V and 5 bases from J, the gap between germline ends came to 14 bases. The CDR3 loop reads CASSWRVSGETQYF. CDR3 nucleotide sequence: TGTGCCAGCAGCTGGAGGGTCTCGGGGGAGACCCAGTACTTC.

At least ten counts were recorded for this clonotype. The chain is built from TRBV28 and TRBJ1-5; D remains ambiguous. The germline V gene has CDR1 MDHEN and CDR2 SYDVKM. The CDR3 is 12 residues long. V was pared by 2 bases and J by 6 bases, with 5 bases between. The CDR3 region has the DNA TGTGCCAGCAGTTTAAATGGTCAGCCCCAGCATTTT. Protein product: CASSLNGQPQHF.